These 20 T cell receptor beta chains were all obtained from the same sample, sequenced in a study of T cell responses to AZD1222 COVID-19 vaccine. Data came from immunoSEQ multiplex PCR; TCRdb stores just in-frame clones and leaves some out. The sample gives roughly 150,000 clones, about 87% of which show up once; 3% to 3.5% is in the top ten. The specimen was peripheral blood, collected on day 0 of MenACWY control vaccination. The source of these receptors is an adult in good health.

V gene TRBV7-2 combines with J gene TRBJ1-3, with 9 nucleotides matching TRBD1. With V trimmed by 6 bases and J by 4 bases, 7 bases remained unmatched. Germline CDR1 and CDR2: SGHTA and FQGNSA. There are 15 residues in the CDR3. DNA of the CDR3: TGTGCCAGCAGTTCGACCGGGACAGGGGGAAACACCATATATTTT. Its protein is CASSSTGTGGNTIYF.

The rearrangement uses TRBV5-4 and TRBJ2-7, with a tentative D call TRBD1 (5 bases). Per the germline V gene, CDR1 is SGHNT and CDR2 is YYREEE (reference sequence). V gave up 4 bases and J gave up 4 bases, with 9 bases separating them. The CDR3 length is 12 residues. The CDR3 loop is CASSGDSYEQYF. CDR3 coding DNA: TGTGCCAGCAGCGGAGACAGTTACGAGCAGTACTTC.

J is TRBJ1-1 and V is TRBV5-6, with 7 bases aligning to TRBD1. Germline CDR1 is SGHDT and CDR2 is YYEEEE. After removal of 3 bases from V and 10 bases from J, the junction contained 9 bases not matched to a gene. This CDR3 is built from 13 residues. The CDR3 coding sequence is TGTGCCAGCAGCTACGCAGGGGGGGTGGTAGCTTTCTTT. Protein sequence: CASSYAGGVVAFF. Full variable domain (outside the CDR3, taken from reference TRBV5-6 and TRBJ1-1): DAGVTQSPTHLIKTRGQQVTLRCSPKSGHDTVSWYQQALGQGPQFIFQYYEEEERQRGNFPDRFSGHQFPNYSSELNVNALLLGDSALYLCASSYAGGVVAFFGQGTRLTVV.

The CDR3: CASSWDARSYEQYF. DNA of the CDR3: TGTGCCAGCAGCTGGGACGCCCGCTCCTACGAGCAGTACTTC. The chain recombines TRBV11-2 with TRBJ2-7, with D perhaps given as TRBD1 or TRBD2 (5 bases each). Per germline, CDR1 SGHAT and CDR2 FQNNGV. V lost 4 bases and J 0 bases, leaving 10 bases between the germline ends. The CDR3 extends over 14 amino acids.

The chain joins TRBV7-2 to TRBJ2-5, with 12 bases lining up with TRBD1. The CDR3 consists of 16 residues. V shed 5 bases, J shed 5 bases, and the junction held 9 bases outside the gene matches. Germline CDR1 reads SGHTA; CDR2 reads FQGNSA. CDR3 loop: CASSPGDRGRRETQYF. The CDR3 DNA sequence: TGTGCCAGCAGCCCAGGGGACAGGGGGCGGCGGGAGACCCAGTACTTC.

The chain is built from TRBV4-1 and TRBJ1-1; possibly TRBD1 for D (6 bases). CDR3 length: 16 amino acids. Germline assignment: CDR1 MGHRA and CDR2 YSYEKL. Between the trimmed V and J ends, which lost 3 bases and 4 bases, there was a span of 18 bases. CDR3 coding DNA: TGCGCCAGCAGCCACGCCATCGGGGGCGAGGGCACTGAAGCTTTCTTT. Translated, it gives CASSHAIGGEGTEAFF.

The V and J genes are TRBV4-1 and TRBJ2-2; 8 bases map to TRBD1. This CDR3 contains 14 residues. V lost 7 bases to trimming and J lost 4 bases; unmatched junction nucleotides: 5. Germline assignment: CDR1 MGHRA and CDR2 YSYEKL. The chain's CDR3 is CASTDREGTGELFF. In DNA form, the CDR3 reads TGCGCCAGCACGGACAGGGAAGGCACCGGGGAGCTGTTTTTT.

The chain couples TRBV28 to TRBJ1-1, with D unresolved. Trimming took 7 bases from V and 1 from J, leaving 7 bases between them. The CDR3 spans 12 residues. CDR1 MDHEN and CDR2 SYDVKM come from the germline V gene. The CDR3 loop reads CASKKGNTEAFF. CDR3 nucleotide sequence: TGTGCCAGCAAGAAAGGGAACACTGAAGCTTTCTTT.

This clone was counted once. This chain uses TRBV28 with TRBJ1-4; 7 nucleotides agree with TRBD1. Per germline, CDR1 MDHEN and CDR2 SYDVKM. V was pared by 8 bases and J by 8 bases, with 5 bases of the junction left unmatched. CDR3 length: 12 amino acids. CDR3 residues: CASGEGAEKLFF. The CDR3 coding sequence is TGTGCCAGCGGGGAGGGGGCGGAAAAACTGTTTTTT.

V and J are TRBV9 and TRBJ1-1; D is uncertain. This CDR3 has 16 amino acids. Germline V gives CDR1 SGDLS, CDR2 YYNGEE. Trimming took off 4 bases at V and 2 bases at J, with 18 bases between the two ends. The CDR3 nucleotides are TGTGCCAGCAGCTTCGAGCCGACTGCTACTAACACTGAAGCTTTCTTT. Translation gives CASSFEPTATNTEAFF. Full variable domain (outside the CDR3, taken from reference TRBV9 and TRBJ1-1): DSGVTQTPKHLITATGQRVTLRCSPRSGDLSVYWYQQSLDQGLQFLIQYYNGEERAKGNILERFSAQQFPDLHSELNLSSLELGDSALYFCASSFEPTATNTEAFFGQGTRLTVV.

This chain links TRBV7-2 with TRBJ2-2; D gene ambiguous. The CDR3 extends over 14 amino acids. The V end was cut by 1 base, the J end by 1 base, with 4 bases between. In germline, CDR1 is SGHTA, CDR2 FQGNSA. This CDR3 reads CASSLGQNTGELFF. In DNA, the CDR3 is TGTGCCAGCAGCTTAGGCCAGAACACCGGGGAGCTGTTTTTT.

The chain couples TRBV4-3 to TRBJ1-2; D is perhaps TRBD1 (5 bases). CDR3 length equals 15 residues. CDR1 and CDR2 from the germline V gene are LGHNA and YSLEER. V was trimmed by 2 bases and J by 4 bases, leaving 14 bases between them. DNA of the CDR3: TGCGCCAGCAGCCAACTTAGGGACGGAGCCTATGGCTACACCTTC. It specifies CASSQLRDGAYGYTF.

This chain connects TRBV11-2 to TRBJ1-6, with 9 bases identical to TRBD1. V lost 6 bases, J lost 13 bases, and 13 bases stayed unmatched. This CDR3 comprises 15 residues. CDR1 and CDR2 from the germline V gene are SGHAT and FQNNGV. The CDR3 DNA reads as TGTGCCAGCAGGCCTACGGGACAGGGTTCGTTCCCCCTCCACTTT. Translation: CASRPTGQGSFPLHF.

For the CDR3, the DNA is TGCGCCAGCAGCCATGTGACAGGGGTAGGGACAGATACGCAGTATTTT. Encoded protein: CASSHVTGVGTDTQYF. This sequence joins TRBV4-3 and TRBJ2-3; 8 positions match TRBD1. Per the germline V gene, CDR1 is LGHNA and CDR2 is YSLEER. The V and J ends lost 3 bases and 3 bases, in that order; junction bases with no gene match: 8. The CDR3 runs 16 residues.

The chain carries TRBV28 and TRBJ1-1; D is perhaps TRBD1 (5 bases). The CDR3 spans 14 residues. V was pared by 8 bases and J by 0 bases, with 13 bases between. Germline assignment: CDR1 MDHEN and CDR2 SYDVKM. The CDR3 spells CASLYGGMNTEAFF. Written as DNA, the CDR3 is TGTGCCAGCCTCTATGGGGGTATGAACACTGAAGCTTTCTTT.

The rearrangement uses TRBV20-1 and TRBJ2-6; the match to TRBD1 covers 8 bases. This CDR3 region has 15 residues. Germline-derived CDR1 and CDR2 are DFQATT and SNEGSKA (reference sequence). Trimming took 3 bases from V and 3 from J; bases not matched to a gene: 4. The CDR3 region is CSASRTGCGANVLTF. For the CDR3, the DNA is TGCAGTGCTAGTCGGACAGGGTGTGGGGCCAACGTCCTGACTTTC.

The CDR3, as DNA: TGTGCCAGCTCACCAAACAAAGCCTACGAGCAGTACTTC. It codes for CASSPNKAYEQYF. V gene TRBV18 combines with J gene TRBJ2-7; D remains unclear. CDR1 is KGHSH, CDR2 LQKENI, per germline. The CDR3 runs 13 residues. Trimming removed 2 bases at V and 2 bases at J, with 7 bases between.

The gene calls are TRBV6-4 and TRBJ2-2; D uncertain. Germline CDR1 reads MRHNA; CDR2 reads SNTAGT. This CDR3 spans 13 amino acids. V was trimmed by 9 bases and J by 1 base, leaving 9 bases between them. As DNA, the CDR3 is TGTGCCAGAGGATGGGGGAACACCGGGGAGCTGTTTTTT. Its translation is CARGWGNTGELFF.

The genes are TRBV5-6 and TRBJ1-2, with D possibly matching TRBD1 (5 bases). Germline V gene lookup returns CDR1 SGHDT and CDR2 YYEEEE. This CDR3 contains 16 residues. Trimming left V 5 bases short and J 3 bases short, with 20 bases between. CDR3 loop: CASSQAGGPKDYGYTF. The CDR3 DNA follows: TGTGCCAGCAGTCAAGCCGGGGGACCCAAGGACTATGGCTACACCTTC.

The chain combines TRBV21-1 with TRBJ1-1. TRBV21-1 corresponds to a pseudogene. The CDR3 spans 19 residues. CDR3 sequence: CASSKPGGTDTVLNTEAFF. The DNA of the CDR3 is TGTGCCAGCAGCAAGCCGGGTGGGACTGACACTGTCTTGAACACTGAAGCTTTCTTT.